The present TCR beta chain was sequenced within a study of identical twins (dated by TCRdb to 2015 to 2016). For the wider study: To test whether fetal clonotypes persist, this study deep-sequenced TCR alpha and beta repertoires from monozygotic twins, from unrelated adults of various ages, and from cord blood. To rule out contamination, the twin experiments were replicated at different times with different library preparation protocols. The research as a whole found: In monozygotic twins, recombination models systematically underestimated out-of-frame TCR alpha sharing, but the models matched the sharing seen between unrelated individuals. Invariant T cells such as MAIT and iNKT could partly confound zero-insertion analyses, although diverse VJ usage argued against such confounding for most clonotypes. Abundant cord blood beta clonotypes had fewer insertions, young adult naive repertoires showed a similar but weaker trend, and memory repertoires showed no such trend. Excess twin sharing in beta out-of-frame sequences was weaker because fewer shared sequences lowered the signal-to-noise ratio. Because the same donors could not be followed over many years, the conclusions relied on cross-sectional statistical analysis. Compared with coincidental sharing between unrelated individuals, out-of-frame TCR alpha sequences shared between twins showed an excess of sequences with low generation probability.

Every donor in the study was a healthy Caucasian. Three pairs of female monozygotic twins, all aged roughly 18 to 29 years, were included in the twin cohort. CD4+ and CD8+ T cell populations were isolated with positive isolation kits from Invitrogen. With regard to this clonotype: Its antigen has not been determined. No clone much larger than this one lies a single base away; base qualities are absent.

The CDR3 starts with the cysteine, ends with the phenylalanine, and has 16 residues. Only CDR3 DNA is held: 48 bases, read in frame from base 1. The germline V gene gives CDR1 as SGHTA and CDR2 as FQGTGA. The V and J ends are trimmed by 2 bases and 2 bases, leaving 16 bases between them. Libraries came from 5' RACE. TCRdb lists the instrument as Illumina HiSeq 2000. Template switching added a universal primer binding site, and the final cDNA carried a unique molecular identifier that allowed TCR cDNA molecules to be counted accurately. Specific primers in the conserved constant-segment region were used to synthesize first-strand cDNA for the TCR alpha and beta chains. To control for contamination, each cDNA library was double barcoded with a SMART-Mk sample barcode plus Illumina barcodes. Two successive PCR steps introduced TruSeq adapter sequences along with Illumina sample barcodes. TCR alpha and beta cDNA libraries were sequenced on the Illumina HiSeq platform with custom primers. Turning to the authors' computational methods: Raw reads were processed with MiGEC to extract unique molecular identifiers, and MiXCR was used to determine CDR3 positions. For each individual, recombination models were inferred using an EM algorithm with the repgenHMM and IGoR tools. Shared clonotype analysis was performed with the tcR package in R, normalizing sharing by the product of cloneset sizes. To study raw recombination free of thymic and clonal selection effects, out-of-frame nonproductive sequences were analyzed. Through fastp at Q25 and MiXCR, TCRdb rebuilt clones from the public reads, retaining in-frame beta chains. Entries that share a CDR3 protein sequence are merged under the most common genes and DNA. TCRdb's processing, not the authors' own work, is the source of the V and J calls. The sample yields around 290,000 distinct CDR3 sequences; roughly 10% were counted once. Approximately 6.5% of the sample is taken by the ten largest.

The same data also contributed to another study, on yellow fever vaccine responses in identical twins. The other study reports the following: According to the authors, the vaccine-induced T cell response in identical twins seemed to be partly convergent and partly specific to each individual. The study precisely tracked vaccine-responding T cell clones in identical twins.

Sample: CD8+ T cells sorted from blood. This TCR was recovered from a woman younger than 35 in good health. Here the chain combines TRBV7-3 and TRBJ2-7; the D gene remains uncertain. The DNA sequence is as follows: TGTGCCAGCAGCTTACAGTTGGGCAGAGTCCCCTACGAGCAGTACTTC. This sequence encodes CASSLQLGRVPYEQYF. This CDR3, with the reference TRBV7-3 and TRBJ2-7 proteins standing in past its ends, gives the full variable domain GAGVSQTPSNKVTEKGKYVELRCDPISGHTALYWYRQSLGQGPEFLIYFQGTGAADDSGLPNDRFFAVRPEGSVSTLKIQRTERGDSAVYLCASSLQLGRVPYEQYFGPGTRLTVT.